This record looks at one TCR beta chain sequence and its context. Its antigen target is currently unknown. Qualities for individual bases were not recorded, and no much larger clone is one base off. The data were obtained in a study of blood T cell repertoires in COVID-19 (dated by TCRdb to 2019 to 2021). With regard to the full study: Samples covering the acute and convalescent phases of COVID-19 were provided by collaborators in the United States, Italy and Spain. The prospective study material was composed of cDNA or gDNA derived from T cells, B-cell-depleted T cells, or PBMCs. The dataset comprised deeply sampled blood TCRbeta repertoires from subjects exposed to, actively infected with, or recovered from COVID-19. A freely available public database, intended as a resource for researchers studying the immune response to SARS-CoV-2, is where the repertoires were released. The samples were drawn from the first 160 participants of the ongoing ImmuneRACE study and from 1,254 subjects provided by 6 global collaborators. Nearly every sample came with metadata listing a de-identified subject ID, COVID-19 status, age in years and sex. Where available, HLA class I and class II types were taken from metadata supplied by the sample provider and were not determined by assay-based typing. Paper-wide results and their limitations: The quantity of clinical and demographic metadata differed by source and by participant and was supplied without curation.

TCRbeta CDR3 regions were amplified from genomic DNA by means of the immunoSEQ Assay, a bias-controlled multiplex PCR. The original pipeline was this. The number of nucleated cells in each sample was estimated from the amplification of reference gene primers within the assay. To quantify the absolute abundance of each unique TCRbeta CDR3 rearrangement, sequence reads were collapsed and filtered. For each sample, productive Simpson clonality was calculated as the square root of Simpson's diversity index across productive rearrangements. TCRdb took over this immuneACCESS table, retaining in-frame rearrangements with V and J assigned. Such tables are incomplete; in checked studies, under half of the missing clones stem from an unresolved V gene, and the remainder is unexplained. The V and J calls and clone size are taken from that table; D and trimming were inferred from the DNA. Across this sample there are about 260,000 clones, with roughly nine tenths seen only once. 4% of the sample belongs to the ten largest clones.

Samples from volunteer blood donors who had recovered from COVID-19 were contributed by a second Seattle source. Whole blood was collected in K2EDTA tubes by collaborating institutions according to the institutions' own protocols. Collaborator samples were shipped for TCRbeta analysis as frozen whole blood, isolated PBMCs, or DNA extracted from either sample type. CDR1 and CDR2, looked up from the germline V gene, are MNHEY and SVGAGI. Its CDR3 holds 15 amino acids, cysteine through phenylalanine. This entry keeps only the CDR3 DNA: 45 bases, framed from base 1. Trimming accounts for 4 bases at V and 5 bases at J, while the number of junction bases matched to no gene is 8.

The rearrangement joined TRBV6-5 to TRBJ2-5, and 9 bases in between align with TRBD1. What was sequenced was peripheral blood. The source is a man aged 55 to 69 who had recovered from COVID-19. This receptor carries the CDR3 CASSFGTGMVETQYF. The nucleotides are TGTGCCAGCAGTTTCGGGACAGGGATGGTCGAGACCCAGTACTTC.